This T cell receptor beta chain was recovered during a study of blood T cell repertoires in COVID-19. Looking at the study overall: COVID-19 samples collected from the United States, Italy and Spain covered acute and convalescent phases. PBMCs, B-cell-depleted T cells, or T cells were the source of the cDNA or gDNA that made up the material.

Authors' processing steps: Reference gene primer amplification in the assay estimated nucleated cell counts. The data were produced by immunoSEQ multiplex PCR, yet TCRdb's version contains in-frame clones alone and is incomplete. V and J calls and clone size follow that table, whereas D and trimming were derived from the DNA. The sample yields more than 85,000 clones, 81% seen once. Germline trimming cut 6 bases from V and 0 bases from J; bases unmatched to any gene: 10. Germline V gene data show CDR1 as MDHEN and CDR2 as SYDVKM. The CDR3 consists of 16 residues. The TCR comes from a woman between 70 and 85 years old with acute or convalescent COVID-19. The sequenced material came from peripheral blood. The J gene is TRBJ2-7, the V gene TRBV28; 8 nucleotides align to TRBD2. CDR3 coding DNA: TGTGCCAGCAGCACCTTCCCCCGGGGGGGCTCCTACGAGCAGTACTTC. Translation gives CASSTFPRGGSYEQYF.